The 5 T cell receptor beta chains listed next were all sequenced from one sample in a study of OX40 agonist ivuxolimab in advanced cancers. Sequencing was performed with immunoSEQ multiplex PCR; in TCRdb, only in-frame clones are kept and a portion is missing. The sample yields 55,000 to 65,000 clones, 85% seen once. Sequences were derived from CD4+ or CD8+ T cells sorted from blood, sampled in a trial of the OX40 agonist ivuxolimab. The receptors here all came from an adult with an advanced solid tumor such as melanoma, head and neck, liver or kidney cancer.

This rearrangement joins TRBV11-2 to TRBJ2-7; TRBD2 agrees at 12 bases. V dropped 5 bases and J dropped 2; count of bases not matched to a gene: 10. CDR3 length: 17 residues. In germline, CDR1 is SGHAT, CDR2 FQNNGV. CDR3 in amino acids: CASSPSPSSGRAYEQYF. DNA of the CDR3: TGTGCCAGCAGCCCCTCCCCGTCTAGCGGGAGGGCCTACGAGCAGTACTTC.

J is TRBJ1-3 and V is TRBV7-9; 8 positions match TRBD1. Germline V gene sequence: CDR1 SEHNR, CDR2 FQNEAQ (reference sequence). The CDR3 runs to 16 residues. After removal of 5 bases from V and 4 bases from J, the junction contained 10 bases not matched to a gene. This chain's CDR3 is CASSTNRGRMGNTIYF. The CDR3 nucleotides are TGTGCCAGCAGCACCAACAGGGGGAGAATGGGAAACACCATATATTTT.

The J gene is TRBJ2-3, the V gene TRBV5-4; 8 bases agree with TRBD2. The CDR3 loop spans 15 amino acids. J was trimmed by 5 bases and V by 5 bases; bases with no gene match: 10. Germline V gives CDR1 SGHNT, CDR2 YYREEE (reference sequence). The CDR3, as DNA: TGTGCCAGCAGACCTGGCGGGGGGCATCAAGATACGCAGTATTTT. Translated: CASRPGGGHQDTQYF. Full variable domain (outside the CDR3, taken from reference TRBV5-4 and TRBJ2-3): ETGVTQSPTHLIKTRGQQVTLRCSSQSGHNTVSWYQQALGQGPQFIFQYYREEENGRGNFPPRFSGLQFPNYSSELNVNALELDDSALYLCASRPGGGHQDTQYFGPGTRLTVL.

The chain couples TRBV7-6 to TRBJ1-5; D remains ambiguous. CDR3 length equals 15 residues. From germline, CDR1 is SGHVS and CDR2 FNYEAQ. Trimming left V 1 base short and J 0 bases short, with 7 bases between. The CDR3 DNA is TGTGCCAGCAGCTTAGGTAGAGGTAGCAATCAGCCCCAGCATTTT. Translating gives CASSLGRGSNQPQHF.

This chain connects TRBV18 to TRBJ2-3; D unresolved. Germline loops: CDR1 KGHSH, CDR2 LQKENI. V lost 6 bases and J 4 bases, leaving 11 bases between the germline ends. The CDR3 consists of 13 residues. The CDR3 nucleotides are TGTGCCAGCTCCACCAGGCAGGCAGATACGCAGTATTTT. Protein: CASSTRQADTQYF.